These 27 T cell receptor beta chains originate from one sample sequenced in a study of T cell changes during pregnancy in multiple sclerosis. Clones were read by immunoSEQ multiplex PCR, and TCRdb kept only the in-frame ones, dropping some. The repertoire holds under 50,000 clones, 93% seen once, with roughly 3.8% in the top ten. Here the sequenced sample was CD8+ T cells from peripheral blood mononuclear cells, taken after pregnancy. The source is a female donor with multiple sclerosis, enrolled in a pregnancy study.

The V call is TRBV27, the J call TRBJ2-5; TRBD2 matches at 8 bases. CDR1 is MNHEY, CDR2 SMNVEV, per germline (reference sequence). Trimming removed 3 bases from V and 1 base from J; junction bases left unmatched: 10. The CDR3 sequence is 17 residues long. The CDR3 loop is CASSLITGTRGQETQYF. The CDR3, as DNA: TGTGCCAGCAGTTTGATAACCGGGACTAGGGGCCAAGAGACCCAGTACTTC.

The chain uses TRBV4-3 and TRBJ1-3, with D possibly being TRBD1 (5 bases). The V end lost 0 bases, the J end lost 7 bases, and 16 bases lay between the germline ends. Germline CDR1 LGHNA, CDR2 YSLEER. The CDR3 extends over 16 amino acids. The chain's CDR3 is CASSQDRIGPGNTIYF. CDR3 nucleotide sequence: TGCGCCAGCAGCCAAGATCGAATAGGCCCAGGGAACACCATATATTTT.

The chain recombines TRBV5-4 with TRBJ1-1; 8 nucleotides agree with TRBD1. The trim removed 0 bases at V and 7 bases at J, leaving 5 bases unmatched. Germline assignment: CDR1 SGHNT and CDR2 YYREEE (reference sequence). The CDR3 totals 14 residues. The CDR3 loop reads CASSLGGTGLEAFF. As DNA, the CDR3 is TGTGCCAGCAGCTTGGGAGGGACAGGTCTTGAAGCTTTCTTT.

The chain is built from TRBV9 and TRBJ2-7; TRBD1 matches at 7 bases. Germline V gives CDR1 SGDLS, CDR2 YYNGEE. This CDR3 is built from 13 residues. Germline trimming cut 4 bases from V and 3 bases from J; bases unmatched to any gene: 4. The CDR3 DNA sequence: TGTGCCAGCAGCCCCCGGGACAGCTACGAGCAGTACTTC. Translated, it gives CASSPRDSYEQYF.

This chain joins TRBV9 and TRBJ1-5; TRBD1 agrees at 8 bases. CDR1 SGDLS and CDR2 YYNGEE come from the germline V gene. V was clipped by 3 bases and J by 0 bases; unmatched bases: 2. The CDR3 has 15 amino acids. This CDR3 is CASSGTGSSNQPQHF. CDR3 bases: TGTGCCAGCAGCGGGACAGGGTCTAGCAATCAGCCCCAGCATTTT.

The rearrangement uses TRBV9 and TRBJ2-3; D uncertain. Germline values: CDR1 SGDLS, CDR2 YYNGEE. This CDR3 has 15 residues. The V gene lost 4 bases and the J gene lost 5 bases, with 17 bases spanning the gap. Here the CDR3 DNA reads TGTGCCAGCAGCCCAGACGGGTTCCTCGGAGATACGCAGTATTTT. This codes for CASSPDGFLGDTQYF.

This chain links TRBV6-5 with TRBJ2-1; 9 nucleotides agree with TRBD1. Germline V gives CDR1 MNHEY, CDR2 SVGAGI. The CDR3 loop spans 15 amino acids. V lost 2 bases to trimming and J lost 3 bases; unmatched junction nucleotides: 2. The CDR3 here is CASSYGTGIYNEQFF. CDR3 sequence (DNA): TGTGCCAGCAGTTACGGGACAGGGATCTACAATGAGCAGTTCTTC.

The V gene is TRBV7-9, the J gene TRBJ2-5; 14 positions match TRBD2. The germline V gene has CDR1 SEHNR and CDR2 FQNEAQ (reference sequence). V lost 4 bases, J lost 7 bases, and 8 bases stayed unmatched. The CDR3 covers 16 residues. CDR3 sequence (DNA): TGTGCCAGCAGCTCGACTAGCGGGGGGGCCGCAGGGACCCAGTACTTC. Translated, it gives CASSSTSGGAAGTQYF.

This clone is a singleton in its sample. This chain connects TRBV7-2 to TRBJ1-1, with 7 bases fitting TRBD1. V gave up 4 bases and J gave up 3 bases; unmatched junction bases: 8. Germline-derived CDR1 and CDR2 are SGHTA and FQGNSA. The CDR3 covers 15 residues. CDR3 residues: CASSWRTGLDTEAFF. The CDR3, as DNA: TGTGCCAGCAGCTGGAGGACAGGTCTGGACACTGAAGCTTTCTTT. Filled out from reference TRBV7-2 and TRBJ1-1, the complete variable domain reads GAGVSQSPSNKVTEKGKDVELRCDPISGHTALYWYRQSLGQGLEFLIYFQGNSAPDKSGLPSDRFSAERTGGSVSTLTIQRTQQEDSAVYLCASSWRTGLDTEAFFGQGTRLTVV.

The chain uses TRBV27 and TRBJ1-2; 8 bases map to TRBD1. V lost 3 bases, J lost 5 bases, and 2 bases stayed unmatched. Germline CDR1 reads MNHEY; CDR2 reads SMNVEV (reference sequence). This CDR3 spans 13 amino acids. The CDR3 loop reads CASSLRQGYGYTF. The CDR3 region has the DNA TGTGCCAGCAGTTTGAGACAGGGGTATGGCTACACCTTC.

The V call is TRBV9, the J call TRBJ2-3, with 8 bases matching TRBD2. Germline CDR1 reads SGDLS; CDR2 reads YYNGEE. V shed 4 bases, J shed 0 bases, and the junction held 7 bases outside the gene matches. This CDR3 region has 16 residues. The CDR3 is CASSPGGGTSTDTQYF. Written as DNA, the CDR3 is TGTGCCAGCAGCCCCGGGGGGGGAACTAGCACAGATACGCAGTATTTT.

The CDR3 loop reads CASSQEKLAGKETQYF. DNA for the CDR3: TGCGCCAGCAGCCAAGAAAAGCTAGCGGGGAAAGAGACCCAGTACTTC. V and J are TRBV4-1 and TRBJ2-5, with 9 bases that match TRBD2. With 0 bases clipped from V and 3 bases from J, the junction kept 5 bases outside the gene matches. This CDR3 is 16 amino acids long. The V gene's germline CDR1 is MGHRA and CDR2 YSYEKL.

The V gene is TRBV9, the J gene TRBJ2-1; 15 bases align to TRBD2. Unmatched junction bases numbered 4, after V lost 4 bases and J lost 5 bases. There are 16 residues in the CDR3. Germline V gene sequence: CDR1 SGDLS, CDR2 YYNGEE. The CDR3 DNA reads TGTGCCAGCAGCCTACGGACTAGCGGGAGGGACAATGAGCAGTTCTTC. This encodes CASSLRTSGRDNEQFF.

The CDR3 nucleotides are TGCGCCAGCAGCTATTCGACAGGGGGCATGGCAGATACGCAGTATTTT. It yields the protein CASSYSTGGMADTQYF. The V gene is TRBV5-1, the J gene TRBJ2-3; 10 nucleotides align to TRBD1. Per the germline V gene, CDR1 is SGHRS and CDR2 is YFSETQ. This CDR3 is built from 16 residues. The junction had 8 bases not matched to a gene; V was cut back by 3 bases and J by 4 bases. Variable domain in full (rest from reference TRBV5-1 and TRBJ2-3): KAGVTQTPRYLIKTRGQQVTLSCSPISGHRSVSWYQQTPGQGLQFLFEYFSETQRNKGNFPGRFSGRQFSNSRSEMNVSTLELGDSALYLCASSYSTGGMADTQYFGPGTRLTVL.

The chain carries TRBV27 and TRBJ1-2; TRBD1 is a possible D gene (5 bases). This CDR3 comprises 14 residues. Trimming left V 3 bases short and J 1 base short, with 9 bases between. Germline CDR1 reads MNHEY; CDR2 reads SMNVEV (reference sequence). The CDR3 DNA reads TGTGCCAGCAGTTTGAAGGGGATTAACTATGGCTACACCTTC. Amino acid sequence: CASSLKGINYGYTF.

V usage is TRBV28 and J usage is TRBJ2-7, with 10 nucleotides matching TRBD1. The CDR3 has 15 residues. Germline V gene sequence: CDR1 MDHEN, CDR2 SYDVKM. Trimming at V came to 6 bases and at J to 2 bases, leaving 7 bases not matched to a gene. The CDR3: CASSSRTGGAYEQYF. CDR3 DNA: TGTGCCAGCAGCTCAAGGACAGGGGGGGCCTACGAGCAGTACTTC. The variable domain in full, with the rest retrieved from reference TRBV28 and TRBJ2-7, is DVKVTQSSRYLVKRTGEKVFLECVQDMDHENMFWYRQDPGLGLRLIYFSYDVKMKEKGDIPEGYSVSREKKERFSLILESASTNQTSMYLCASSSRTGGAYEQYFGPGTRLTVT.

This chain uses TRBV6-6 with TRBJ1-2, with D unresolved. V was shortened by 4 bases and J by 6 bases, with 12 bases between the two germline ends. CDR3 length: 13 residues. Germline V CDR1 and CDR2: MNHNY, SVGAGI (reference sequence). As DNA, the CDR3 is TGTGCCAGCAGTTCTACGGTTTTCGATGGCTACACCTTC. It translates to CASSSTVFDGYTF.

The chain combines TRBV10-1 with TRBJ2-3, with 7 positions matching TRBD1. V was pared by 2 bases and J by 2 bases, with 4 bases of the junction left unmatched. The CDR3 has 15 amino acids. The germline V gene has CDR1 WNHNN and CDR2 SYGVQD (reference sequence). The CDR3 region is CASSERGPYTDTQYF. CDR3 DNA: TGCGCCAGCAGTGAGAGGGGGCCCTACACAGATACGCAGTATTTT.

J is TRBJ1-5 and V is TRBV19, with TRBD1 matching 7 bases. CDR3 length: 17 amino acids. Germline CDR1 reads LNHDA; CDR2 reads SQIVND (reference sequence). With V trimmed by 2 bases and J by 6 bases, 13 bases remained unmatched. The CDR3 sequence is CASSILVGQIVSQPQHF. CDR3 nucleotide sequence: TGTGCCAGTAGTATACTAGTGGGACAGATCGTAAGTCAGCCCCAGCATTTT.

The chain employs TRBV7-6 and TRBJ2-5; D unresolved. V lost 4 bases and J 4 bases, leaving 13 bases between the germline ends. Germline V gene data show CDR1 as SGHVS and CDR2 as FNYEAQ. This CDR3 region has 14 residues. DNA of the CDR3: TGTGCCAGCAGCTCAAGTCAGATCGCAGAGACCCAGTACTTC. Protein sequence: CASSSSQIAETQYF.

The chain recombines TRBV5-4 with TRBJ1-1, with TRBD1 identical over 9 bases. CDR1 and CDR2 (germline): SGHNT, YYREEE (reference sequence). CDR3 length equals 14 residues. Trimming removed 3 bases from V and 7 bases from J; junction bases left unmatched: 7. CDR3 sequence reads: CASSSEQGADEAFF. CDR3 coding DNA: TGTGCCAGCAGCTCGGAACAGGGGGCTGATGAAGCTTTCTTT.

This chain joins TRBV9 and TRBJ2-7, with D maybe TRBD2 (5 bases). The CDR3 length is 15 residues. The germline gives CDR1 SGDLS, CDR2 YYNGEE. V was pared by 5 bases and J by 5 bases, with 20 bases between. The CDR3 DNA is TGTGCCAGCAGTTCCGGGGTTAGGACGCGGGACGAGCAGTACTTC. It translates to CASSSGVRTRDEQYF.

This chain uses TRBV28 with TRBJ2-7, with TRBD2 as a possible D gene (7 bases). Germline assignment: CDR1 MDHEN and CDR2 SYDVKM. This CDR3 has 16 amino acids. Trimming pared 3 bases from V and 5 bases from J, leaving 20 bases between. CDR3 in amino acids: CASSFGGRGRLDEQYF. The CDR3 DNA is TGTGCCAGCAGTTTTGGGGGGCGGGGGAGACTGGACGAGCAGTACTTC.

This rearrangement joins TRBV5-4 to TRBJ1-1; TRBD1 matches 9 bases. Per germline, CDR1 SGHNT and CDR2 YYREEE (reference sequence). V shed 3 bases, J shed 2 bases, and the junction held 8 bases outside the gene matches. This CDR3 spans 16 amino acids. The CDR3 loop reads CASSSFTGGGNTEAFF. CDR3 nucleotides: TGTGCCAGCAGCTCTTTTACAGGGGGCGGAAACACTGAAGCTTTCTTT.

As regards this clone: The junction and the germline gene differ at one end; a read error may be behind it. This sequence joins TRBV19 and TRBJ2-1; D tentatively reads TRBD1 or TRBD2 (5 bases each). CDR1 is LNHDA, CDR2 SQIVND, per germline (reference sequence). The length of the CDR3 is 13 residues. CDR3 loop: CASSLEGLNEQFF. For the CDR3, the DNA is TGTGCCAGTAGTTTAGAGGGGCTCAATGAGCAGTTCTTC.

This chain joins TRBV6-1 and TRBJ2-7, with TRBD1 matching 7 bases. V dropped 3 bases and J dropped 0; count of bases not matched to a gene: 5. The CDR3 is made up of 15 amino acids. Germline CDR1 and CDR2: MNHNS and SASEGT. CDR3 protein: CASSDRQGPSYEQYF. The CDR3 DNA follows: TGTGCCAGCAGTGACCGACAGGGTCCCTCCTACGAGCAGTACTTC.

The chain couples TRBV4-3 to TRBJ2-1; 12 bases map to TRBD2. The V gene end was trimmed by 0 bases and the J gene end by 10 bases; junction bases not matched to a gene: 10. This CDR3 is built from 17 residues. The germline gives CDR1 LGHNA, CDR2 YSLEER. The CDR3 here is CASSQEGASGGAGEQFF. DNA for the CDR3: TGCGCCAGCAGCCAAGAGGGCGCTAGCGGGGGGGCCGGAGAGCAGTTCTTC.